Sequencing of this TCR beta chain was carried out in a study of metastatic and nonmetastatic thyroid tumors. Looking at the study overall: The study looked at repertoires side by side in blood and in tumor or nodule tissue from malignant and benign thyroid patients.

No treatment had been given to any patient before thyroid surgery. This clone has a handful of counts. TCRdb re-analyzed the PCR reads through MiXCR. The sample gives just under 20,000 clones, 22% of which show up once; roughly 7.7% is in the top ten. The sequencing sample was made of adjacent normal tissue. The TCR originated in a female donor with papillary thyroid cancer or a benign thyroid nodule (not recorded which). Some clones in this sample may be carry-over from other donors' samples.

The CDR3 is CASNSLAGASTDTQYF. The CDR3, as DNA: TGTGCCAGCAATTCATTAGCGGGAGCTAGCACAGATACGCAGTATTTT. This sequence joins TRBV27 and TRBJ2-3, with 9 bases fitting TRBD2. Losses at the gene ends were 7 bases for V and 0 bases for J; bases not matched to a gene: 8. The CDR3 covers 16 residues. Germline V gene data show CDR1 as MNHEY and CDR2 as SMNVEV (reference sequence).